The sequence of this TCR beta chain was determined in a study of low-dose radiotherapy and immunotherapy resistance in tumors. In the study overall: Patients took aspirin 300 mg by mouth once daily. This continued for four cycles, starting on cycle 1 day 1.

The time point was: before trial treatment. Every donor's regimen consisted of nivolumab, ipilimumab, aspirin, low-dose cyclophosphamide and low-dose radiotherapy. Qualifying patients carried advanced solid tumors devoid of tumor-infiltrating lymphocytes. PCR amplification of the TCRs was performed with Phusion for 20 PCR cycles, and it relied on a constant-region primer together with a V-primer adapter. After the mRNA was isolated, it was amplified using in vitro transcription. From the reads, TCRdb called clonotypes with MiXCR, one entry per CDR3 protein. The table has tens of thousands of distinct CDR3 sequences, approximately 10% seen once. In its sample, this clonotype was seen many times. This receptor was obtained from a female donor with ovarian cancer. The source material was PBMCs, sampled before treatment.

The CDR3 here is CASSLAGTANTEAFF. The CDR3, as DNA: TGCGCCAGCAGCTTGGCCGGGACAGCGAACACTGAAGCTTTCTTT. The chain employs TRBV5-1 and TRBJ1-1; 7 nucleotides line up with TRBD1. Germline loops: CDR1 SGHRS, CDR2 YFSETQ. Unmatched junction bases numbered 3, after V lost 0 bases and J lost 1 base. The CDR3 extends over 15 amino acids. The whole variable domain, remainder taken from reference TRBV5-1 and TRBJ1-1, is KAGVTQTPRYLIKTRGQQVTLSCSPISGHRSVSWYQQTPGQGLQFLFEYFSETQRNKGNFPGRFSGRQFSNSRSEMNVSTLELGDSALYLCASSLAGTANTEAFFGQGTRLTVV.